This T cell receptor beta chain was observed in a study of OX40 agonist ivuxolimab in advanced cancers. Overall study context: Administration of intravenous ivuxolimab to patients occurred every 2 weeks at 0.01 to 10 mg/kg. The study enrolled dose-escalation patients with hepatocellular carcinoma, melanoma, renal cell or head and neck cancer.

For this clone: Its antigen is as yet unknown.

Autoimmune disease history or systemic immunosuppression led to patient exclusion. The junction had 10 bases not matched to a gene; V was cut back by 0 bases and J by 2 bases. The CDR3 has 17 amino acids. CDR1 is SGHRS, CDR2 YFSETQ, per germline. Method: immunoSEQ multiplex PCR; TCRdb's copy keeps in-frame clones and lacks some. The sample yields nearly 20,000 clones, roughly nine tenths seen once. The study's findings and limits: At doses 0.1 to 3.0 mg/kg, CD4+ and CD8+ clones expanded.

This chain links TRBV5-1 with TRBJ2-7; TRBD1 matches 8 bases. This TCR was recovered from an adult with an advanced solid tumor such as melanoma, head and neck, liver or kidney cancer. This sample comprised CD4+ or CD8+ T cells sorted from blood, obtained in a trial of the OX40 agonist ivuxolimab. DNA for the CDR3: TGCGCCAGCAGCTTGGAAGGGTGGGGGACAGGACCCTACGAGCAGTACTTC. Translating gives CASSLEGWGTGPYEQYF.